The rows below give T cell receptor beta chains drawn from one sample of a study of blood T cell repertoires in COVID-19. Sequencing was performed with immunoSEQ multiplex PCR; in TCRdb, only in-frame clones are kept and a portion is missing. The top ten hold around 3% of the sample, which has about 400,000 clones, about 90% seen once. Input material: PBMCs or T cells enriched from blood (not recorded which). These receptors were obtained from a woman aged 25 to 39 who had recovered from COVID-19. The CDR3 runs from the conserved cysteine through the conserved F or W. A D gene is named only where the DNA matches it firmly. Clone size, where shown, is once, few, many, or a class for clones that have expanded.

clone_size	v_call	d_call	j_call	cdr3_nt	cdr3_aa
-	TRBV5-4	-	TRBJ1-2	TGTGCCAGCAGTCCCAGGACGGGGGGAAACTATGGCTACACCTTC	CASSPRTGGNYGYTF
-	TRBV28	-	TRBJ2-1	TGTGCCAGCAGTTTGCAGGGTATCCTGTACAATGAGCAGTTCTTC	CASSLQGILYNEQFF
-	TRBV10-2	-	TRBJ2-5	TGCGCCAGCAGTGTCCGGGAACAAGAGACCCAGTACTTC	CASSVREQETQYF
once	TRBV19	-	TRBJ1-1	TGTGCCAGTAGTGATAGGGGGTACGGAGGGAACACTGAAGCTTTCTTT	CASSDRGYGGNTEAFF
-	TRBV2	-	TRBJ2-1	TGTGCCAGCAGTGAATTAGCAGGGGACGCTTACAATGAGCAGTTCTTC	CASSELAGDAYNEQFF
-	TRBV3-1/TRBV3-2	-	TRBJ1-2	TGTGCCAGCAGCCGAGGAAATGGCTACACCTTC	CASSRGNGYTF
-	TRBV6-1	TRBD1	TRBJ1-2	TGTGCCAGCAGTGATGTAGGGACAGGGGAATATGGCTACACCTTC	CASSDVGTGEYGYTF
-	TRBV13	TRBD1	TRBJ1-4	TGTGCCAGCAGCCCAAAAAGGGGGCGGGTCACTAATGAAAAACTGTTTTTT	CASSPKRGRVTNEKLFF
-	TRBV10-3	TRBD1	TRBJ1-1	TGTGCCATCAGTGGGGGGGACAGGGGAGACACTGAAGCTTTCTTT	CAISGGDRGDTEAFF
-	TRBV3-1/TRBV3-2	-	TRBJ2-1	TGTGCCAGCAGCCAAGATGGGGGGGCCTCCTACAATGAGCAGTTCTTC	CASSQDGGASYNEQFF
-	TRBV27	TRBD2	TRBJ2-2	TGTGCCAGCAGACCTCTAGCGGGGGGGCCGATTGCCGGGGAGCTGTTTTTT	CASRPLAGGPIAGELFF
once	TRBV11-2	TRBD1	TRBJ1-1	TGTGCCAGCAGCTTGGGGACAGGGGTGGGCACTGAAGCTTTCTTT	CASSLGTGVGTEAFF
-	TRBV5-1	TRBD2	TRBJ2-7	TGCGCCAGCAGCTCGGGACTAGACTTCTCCTACGAGCAGTACTTC	CASSSGLDFSYEQYF
-	TRBV19	-	TRBJ2-7	TGTGCCAGTAGTATAGTGGGACACATTGACTACGAGCAGTACTTC	CASSIVGHIDYEQYF
once	TRBV16	-	TRBJ1-5	TGTGCCAGCAGCCAAACGGATCAGCCCCAGCATTTT	CASSQTDQPQHF
-	TRBV27	TRBD1	TRBJ1-2	TGTGCCAGCAGTCCCCGGACAGGGAACTATGGCTACACCTTC	CASSPRTGNYGYTF
-	TRBV5-1	TRBD1	TRBJ2-3	TGCGCCAGCAGCTCGCTTCCGGGACAGGGGTATTCGGGTACGCAGTATTTT	CASSSLPGQGYSGTQYF
-	TRBV6-5	TRBD1	TRBJ1-1	TGTGCCAGCAGTTACTTCCACGGGACAGCGAACACTGAAGCTTTCTTT	CASSYFHGTANTEAFF
once	TRBV11-2	TRBD2	TRBJ2-7	TGTGCCAGCAGCTTTAGCGGGCCAGCCTACGAGCAGTACTTC	CASSFSGPAYEQYF
few	TRBV16	-	TRBJ1-5	TGTGCCAGCAGCCAATCGGACAGACGGACCAGCAATCAGCCCCAGCATTTT	CASSQSDRRTSNQPQHF
-	TRBV5-1	-	TRBJ2-5	TGCGCCAGCAGCTCCTCAGGGTACCAAGAGACCCAGTACTTC	CASSSSGYQETQYF
-	TRBV6-1	TRBD1	TRBJ2-7	TGTGCCAGCAGTGAATGGGACAGGGGCTCCTACGAGCAGTACTTC	CASSEWDRGSYEQYF
-	TRBV6-5	TRBD2	TRBJ2-7	TGTGCCAGCAGCGGGACTAGCGGTTCCTACGAGCAGTACTTC	CASSGTSGSYEQYF
-	TRBV19	TRBD1	TRBJ1-1	TGTGCCAGTAGTATGGGACAGTTGAACACTGAAGCTTTCTTT	CASSMGQLNTEAFF
-	TRBV5-6	-	TRBJ2-2	TGTGCCAGTAACTTCAGGGATGATAACACCGGGGAGCTGTTTTTT	CASNFRDDNTGELFF
-	TRBV7-9	-	TRBJ1-2	TGTGCCAGCAGCCCCAGGTCGACAGGCTATGGCTACACCTTC	CASSPRSTGYGYTF
-	TRBV28	TRBD2	TRBJ2-7	TGTGCCAGCAGTTCTCCGGGACTAGCGGGAGGTCCCCAGTACTTC	CASSSPGLAGGPQYF
once	TRBV7-9	-	TRBJ1-6	TGTGCCAGCAGCCCCGTCGACAGTAATAATTCACCCCTCCACTTT	CASSPVDSNNSPLHF
-	TRBV7-8	TRBD1	TRBJ1-2	TGTGCCAGCAGCTTAACAGTGGGACAGGGAGGGAATGGCTACACCTTC	CASSLTVGQGGNGYTF
-	TRBV25-1	TRBD1	TRBJ1-6	TGTGCCAGCAGTTACAGGGGAAGCTCACCCCTCCACTTT	CASSYRGSSPLHF
-	TRBV2	TRBD1	TRBJ2-1	TGTGCCACCTATTTAACAGGGGCCATCTCCTACAATGAGCAGTTCTTC	CATYLTGAISYNEQFF
-	TRBV7-3	TRBD2	TRBJ2-1	TGTGCCAGCAGCTCCTGGACTAGCGGGGGCTACAATGAGCAGTTCTTC	CASSSWTSGGYNEQFF
-	TRBV2	TRBD2	TRBJ2-7	TGTGCCAGCAGTGCGACTAGCTTGTACGAGCAGTACTTC	CASSATSLYEQYF
-	TRBV29-1	-	TRBJ1-2	TGCAGCGCCGGGGGGAGGGACTTCTCTTATGGCTACACCTTC	CSAGGRDFSYGYTF
-	TRBV7-9	-	TRBJ2-7	TGTGCCAGCAGCTTAACTCGCCAGGGTATGGGCGAGCAGTACTTC	CASSLTRQGMGEQYF
once	TRBV6-5	TRBD1	TRBJ1-2	TGTGCCAGCAGCCTGGGACAGGACCATTTCTATGGCTACACCTTC	CASSLGQDHFYGYTF
-	TRBV11-2	TRBD2	TRBJ2-7	TGTGCCAGCAGCTCTGCGGCGGGGGGACAAGGCGAGCAGTACTTC	CASSSAAGGQGEQYF
-	TRBV19	-	TRBJ1-5	TGTGCCAGTAGTATTGTGGAGGCGATGCAGCCCCAGCATTTT	CASSIVEAMQPQHF
-	TRBV5-8	TRBD1	TRBJ1-3	TGTGCCAGCAGCCCCGGACAGGGGGCCTTTAGGAACACCATATATTTT	CASSPGQGAFRNTIYF
-	TRBV7-3	TRBD2	TRBJ2-2	TGTGCCAGCAGTCCGAGGACTAGCGGTAGCGGGGAGCTGTTTTTT	CASSPRTSGSGELFF
-	TRBV4-2	-	TRBJ1-5	TGTGCCAGCAGCCAAGATCGGGGGGAGCATCAGCCCCAGCATTTT	CASSQDRGEHQPQHF